These 3 T cell receptor beta chains originate from one sample sequenced in a study of blood T cell repertoires in COVID-19. Repertoires were generated with immunoSEQ multiplex PCR, while TCRdb's copy carries only in-frame clones and drops some. This table has roughly 140,000 clones, 87% appearing once. The sample comprised peripheral blood. The receptor set was obtained from an older woman with active or convalescent COVID-19.

The chain recombines TRBV5-5 with TRBJ2-1; D call uncertain. This CDR3 comprises 12 residues. Germline loops: CDR1 SGHKS, CDR2 YYEKEE (reference sequence). Trimming cost V 6 bases and J 6 bases, with 10 bases left between them. The CDR3 region is CASTHNSNEQFF. In nucleotides, the CDR3 is TGTGCCAGCACCCATAACAGCAATGAGCAGTTCTTC. Drawing the rest from reference TRBV5-5 and TRBJ2-1, the complete variable domain is DAGVTQSPTHLIKTRGQQVTLRCSPISGHKSVSWYQQVLGQGPQFIFQYYEKEERGRGNFPDRFSARQFPNYSSELNVNALLLGDSALYLCASTHNSNEQFFGPGTRLTVL.

This chain uses TRBV7-6 with TRBJ1-5; TRBD1 is a possible D gene (5 bases). The CDR3 spans 16 residues. Germline loops: CDR1 SGHVS, CDR2 FNYEAQ. V was cut by 2 bases and J by 0 bases, with 11 bases left in between. DNA of the CDR3: TGTGCCAGCAGCTTAAGTCCAGGGTATAGCAATCAGCCCCAGCATTTT. This gives the protein CASSLSPGYSNQPQHF.

This chain links TRBV7-3 with TRBJ2-3; a weak D match, TRBD2 (5 bases). The CDR3 loop spans 17 amino acids. V was shortened by 5 bases and J by 0 bases, with 18 bases between the two germline ends. The V gene's germline CDR1 is SGHTA and CDR2 FQGTGA. The CDR3 DNA reads as TGTGCCAGCAGCACTAAATGGGTGGGAGAAAGCACAGATACGCAGTATTTT. Residues: CASSTKWVGESTDTQYF.